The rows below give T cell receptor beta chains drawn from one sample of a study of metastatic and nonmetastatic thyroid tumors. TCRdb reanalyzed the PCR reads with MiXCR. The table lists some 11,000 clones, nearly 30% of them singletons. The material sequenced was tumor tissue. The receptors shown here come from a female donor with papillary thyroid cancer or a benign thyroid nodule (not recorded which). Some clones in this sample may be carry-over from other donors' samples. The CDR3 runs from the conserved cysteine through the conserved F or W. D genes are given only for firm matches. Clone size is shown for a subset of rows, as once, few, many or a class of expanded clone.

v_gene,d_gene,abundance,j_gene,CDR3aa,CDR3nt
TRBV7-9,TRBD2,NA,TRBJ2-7,CASSREPSGGMQYF,TGTGCCAGCAGCAGAGAACCTAGCGGAGGGATGCAGTACTTC
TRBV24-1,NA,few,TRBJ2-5,CATSDPRTTLKTQYF,TGTGCCACCAGCGACCCCAGGACAACATTGAAGACCCAGTACTTC
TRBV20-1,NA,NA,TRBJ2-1,CSANPAGRPFYNEQFF,TGCAGTGCTAATCCTGCCGGGCGTCCTTTCTACAATGAGCAGTTCTTC
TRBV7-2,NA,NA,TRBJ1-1,CASSRTTNTEAFF,TGTGCCAGCAGCCGGACAACGAACACTGAAGCTTTCTTT
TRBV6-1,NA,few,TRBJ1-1,CASSEGWGRDTEAFF,TGTGCCAGCAGTGAAGGGTGGGGCAGGGACACTGAAGCTTTCTTT
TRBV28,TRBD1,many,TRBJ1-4,CASSIRSGGRANEKLFF,TGTGCCAGCAGTATCAGGTCAGGGGGCAGGGCTAATGAAAAACTGTTTTTT
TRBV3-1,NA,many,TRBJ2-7,CASSQDRTSSYEQYF,TGTGCCAGCAGCCAAGACAGGACCTCCTCCTACGAGCAGTACTTC
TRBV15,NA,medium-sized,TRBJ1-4,CATSRDDVRGANEKLFF,TGTGCCACCAGCAGAGATGACGTGCGGGGAGCTAATGAAAAACTGTTTTTT
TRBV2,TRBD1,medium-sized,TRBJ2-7,CASSSDRGYEQYF,TGTGCCAGCAGTTCCGACAGGGGCTACGAGCAGTACTTC
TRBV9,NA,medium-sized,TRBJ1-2,CASGLTRDNPSANYGYTF,TGTGCCAGCGGTTTAACCAGGGACAACCCTTCAGCTAACTATGGCTACACCTTC
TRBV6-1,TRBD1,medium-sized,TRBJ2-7,CASSVGTGNYEQYF,TGTGCCAGCAGTGTCGGGACAGGAAACTACGAGCAGTACTTC
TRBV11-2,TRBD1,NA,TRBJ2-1,CASSLDRGLYNEQFF,TGTGCCAGCAGCTTAGACAGGGGGCTCTACAATGAGCAGTTCTTC
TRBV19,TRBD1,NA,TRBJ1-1,CASSMTGPEAFF,TGTGCCAGTAGTATGACAGGGCCTGAAGCTTTCTTT
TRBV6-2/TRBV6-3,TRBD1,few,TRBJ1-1,CASSFRGLMNTEAFF,TGTGCCAGCAGTTTCAGGGGGCTCATGAACACTGAAGCTTTCTTT
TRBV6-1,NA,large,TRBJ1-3,CASSATGLSGNTIYF,TGTGCCAGCAGCGCCACAGGGCTTAGTGGAAACACCATATATTTT
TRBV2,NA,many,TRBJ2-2,CASRGSGEIGELFF,TGTGCCAGCAGGGGGTCGGGCGAGATCGGGGAGCTGTTTTTT
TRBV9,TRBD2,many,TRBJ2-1,CASSARSGGAYNEQFF,TGTGCCAGCAGCGCGAGAAGCGGGGGGGCCTACAATGAGCAGTTCTTC
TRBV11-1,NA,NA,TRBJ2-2,CASSSWGDRNTGELFF,TGTGCCAGCAGCTCATGGGGGGACAGAAACACCGGGGAGCTGTTTTTT
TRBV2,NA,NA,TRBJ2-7,CASRRGVYEQYF,TGTGCCAGCCGTCGAGGGGTATACGAGCAGTACTTC
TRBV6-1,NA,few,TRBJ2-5,CASKRTRQETQYF,TGTGCCAGCAAGCGGACGCGCCAAGAGACCCAGTACTTC
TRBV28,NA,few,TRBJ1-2,CASSPSGVISNYGYTF,TGTGCCAGCAGTCCCTCGGGCGTTATATCTAACTATGGCTACACCTTC
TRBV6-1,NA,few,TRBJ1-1,CASSKGGGGTEAFF,TGTGCCAGCAGTAAGGGGGGTGGTGGAACTGAAGCTTTCTTT
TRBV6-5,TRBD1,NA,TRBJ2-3,CASSLLGFQGARGDTQYF,TGTGCCAGCAGCCTACTAGGGTTCCAGGGGGCAAGGGGCGATACGCAGTATTTT
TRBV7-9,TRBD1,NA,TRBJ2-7,CASSRTGVGEQYF,TGTGCCAGCAGCCGGACAGGGGTAGGCGAGCAGTACTTC
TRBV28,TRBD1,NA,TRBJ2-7,CASSPQGQTYEQYF,TGTGCCAGCAGCCCCCAGGGACAGACCTACGAGCAGTACTTC
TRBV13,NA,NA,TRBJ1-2,CASSSSGWGALGYTF,TGTGCCAGCAGCTCAAGCGGGTGGGGGGCGTTGGGCTACACCTTC
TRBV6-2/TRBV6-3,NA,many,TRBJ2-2,CASSESGRGYTGELFF,TGTGCCAGCAGTGAATCAGGGAGGGGGTACACCGGGGAGCTGTTTTTT